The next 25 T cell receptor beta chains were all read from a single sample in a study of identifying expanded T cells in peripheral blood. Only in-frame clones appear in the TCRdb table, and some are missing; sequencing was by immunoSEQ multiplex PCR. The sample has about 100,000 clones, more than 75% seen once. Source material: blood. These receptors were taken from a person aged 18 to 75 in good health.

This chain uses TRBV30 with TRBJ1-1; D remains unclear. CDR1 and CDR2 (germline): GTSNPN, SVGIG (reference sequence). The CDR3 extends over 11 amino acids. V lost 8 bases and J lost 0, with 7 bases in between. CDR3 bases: TGTGCCGGAAAAATGAACACTGAAGCTTTCTTT. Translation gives CAGKMNTEAFF.

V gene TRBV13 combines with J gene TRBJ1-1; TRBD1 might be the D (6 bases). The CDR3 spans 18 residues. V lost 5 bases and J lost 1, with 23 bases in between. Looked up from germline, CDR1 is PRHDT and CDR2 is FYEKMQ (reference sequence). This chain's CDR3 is CASSQETLFGQPNTEAFF. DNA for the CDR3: TGTGCCAGCAGCCAAGAGACCCTATTCGGACAGCCGAACACTGAAGCTTTCTTT.

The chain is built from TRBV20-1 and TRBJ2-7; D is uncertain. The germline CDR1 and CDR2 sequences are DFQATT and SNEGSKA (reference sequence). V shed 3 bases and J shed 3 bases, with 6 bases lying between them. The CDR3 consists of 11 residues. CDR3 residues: CSARDYYEQYF. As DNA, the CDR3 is TGCAGTGCTAGGGATTACTACGAGCAGTACTTC.

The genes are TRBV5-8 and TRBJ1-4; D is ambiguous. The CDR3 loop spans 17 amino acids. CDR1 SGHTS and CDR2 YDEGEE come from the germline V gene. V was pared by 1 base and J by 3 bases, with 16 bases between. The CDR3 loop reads CASSLTRLSLSNEKLFF. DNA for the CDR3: TGTGCCAGCAGCTTGACACGTCTTAGTCTATCTAATGAAAAACTGTTTTTT.

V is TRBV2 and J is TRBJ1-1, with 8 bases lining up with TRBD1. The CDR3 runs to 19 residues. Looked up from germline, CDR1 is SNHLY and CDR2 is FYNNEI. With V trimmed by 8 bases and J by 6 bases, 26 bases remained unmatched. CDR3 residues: CASHPSWQGASPNGAEAFF. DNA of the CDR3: TGTGCCAGCCATCCCTCGTGGCAGGGGGCATCACCGAACGGGGCTGAAGCTTTCTTT.

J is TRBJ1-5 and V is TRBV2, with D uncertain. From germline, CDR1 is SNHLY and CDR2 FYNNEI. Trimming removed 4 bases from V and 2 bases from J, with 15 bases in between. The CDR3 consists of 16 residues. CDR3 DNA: TGTGCCAGCAGTGCCCTCGGTGGAGGAGGCAATCAGCCCCAGCATTTT. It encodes CASSALGGGGNQPQHF.

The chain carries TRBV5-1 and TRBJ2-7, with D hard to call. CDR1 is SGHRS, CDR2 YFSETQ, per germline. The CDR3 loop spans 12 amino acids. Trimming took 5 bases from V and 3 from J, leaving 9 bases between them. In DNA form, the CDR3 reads TGCGCCAGCAGTTTAGACCGCTACGAGCAGTACTTC. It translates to CASSLDRYEQYF.

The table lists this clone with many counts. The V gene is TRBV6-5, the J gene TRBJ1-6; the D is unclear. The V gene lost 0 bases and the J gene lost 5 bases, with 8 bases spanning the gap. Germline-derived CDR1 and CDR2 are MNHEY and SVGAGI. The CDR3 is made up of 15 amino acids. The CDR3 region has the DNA TGTGCCAGCAGTTACTCGAAGCCTCATAATTCACCCCTCCACTTT. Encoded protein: CASSYSKPHNSPLHF.

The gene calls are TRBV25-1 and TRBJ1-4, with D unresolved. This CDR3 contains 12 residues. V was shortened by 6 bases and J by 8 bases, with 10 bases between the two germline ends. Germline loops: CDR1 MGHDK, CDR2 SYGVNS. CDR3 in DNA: TGTGCCAGCAGACAATCGAGGGAAAAACTGTTTTTT. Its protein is CASRQSREKLFF. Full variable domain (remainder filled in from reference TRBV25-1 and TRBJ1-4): EADIYQTPRYLVIGTGKKITLECSQTMGHDKMYWYQQDPGMELHLIHYSYGVNSTEKGDLSSESTVSRIRTEHFPLTLESARPSHTSQYLCASRQSREKLFFGSGTQLSVL.

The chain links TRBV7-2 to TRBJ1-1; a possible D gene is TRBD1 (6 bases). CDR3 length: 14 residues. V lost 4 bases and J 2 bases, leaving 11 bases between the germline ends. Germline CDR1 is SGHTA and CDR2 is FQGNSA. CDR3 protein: CASSSAGANTEAFF. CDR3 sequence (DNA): TGTGCCAGCAGCTCAGCAGGGGCTAACACTGAAGCTTTCTTT.

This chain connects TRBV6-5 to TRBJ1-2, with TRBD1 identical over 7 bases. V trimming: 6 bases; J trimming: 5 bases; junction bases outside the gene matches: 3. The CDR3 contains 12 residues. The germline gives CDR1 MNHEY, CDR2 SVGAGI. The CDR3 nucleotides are TGTGCCAGCAGACAGGGGCTTTATGGCTACACCTTC. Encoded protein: CASRQGLYGYTF.

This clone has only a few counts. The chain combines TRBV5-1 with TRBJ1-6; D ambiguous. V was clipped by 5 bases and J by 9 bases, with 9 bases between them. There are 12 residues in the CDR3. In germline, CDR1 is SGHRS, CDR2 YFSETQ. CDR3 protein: CASSTEFSPLHF. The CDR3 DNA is TGCGCCAGCAGTACTGAATTTTCACCCCTCCACTTT. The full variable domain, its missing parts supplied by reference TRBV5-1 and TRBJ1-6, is KAGVTQTPRYLIKTRGQQVTLSCSPISGHRSVSWYQQTPGQGLQFLFEYFSETQRNKGNFPGRFSGRQFSNSRSEMNVSTLELGDSALYLCASSTEFSPLHFGNGTRLTVT.

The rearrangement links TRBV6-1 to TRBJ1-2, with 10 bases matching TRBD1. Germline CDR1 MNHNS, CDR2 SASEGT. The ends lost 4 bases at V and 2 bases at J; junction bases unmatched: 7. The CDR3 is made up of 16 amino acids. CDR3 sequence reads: CASSGERTGGNYGYTF. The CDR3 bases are TGTGCCAGCAGTGGAGAACGGACAGGGGGAAACTATGGCTACACCTTC.

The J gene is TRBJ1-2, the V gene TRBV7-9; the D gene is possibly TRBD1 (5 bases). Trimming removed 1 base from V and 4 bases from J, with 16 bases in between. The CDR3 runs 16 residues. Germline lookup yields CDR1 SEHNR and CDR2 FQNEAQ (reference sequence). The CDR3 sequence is CASSLGGGEYVYGYTF. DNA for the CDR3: TGTGCCAGCAGCTTAGGGGGAGGGGAGTATGTCTATGGCTACACCTTC.

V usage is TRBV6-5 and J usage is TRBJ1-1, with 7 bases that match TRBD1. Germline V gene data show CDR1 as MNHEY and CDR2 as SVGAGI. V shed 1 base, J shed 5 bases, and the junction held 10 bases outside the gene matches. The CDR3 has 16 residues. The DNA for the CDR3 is TGTGCCAGCAGTTACTGGGCGGTGTCAGGGGGGACTGAAGCTTTCTTT. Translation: CASSYWAVSGGTEAFF.

The CDR3 DNA is TGTGCCAGCAGCTTAGTAGCGGGATACGCTCAGCCCCAGCATTTT. Translating gives CASSLVAGYAQPQHF. The rearrangement links TRBV11-2 to TRBJ1-5; D is uncertain. The CDR3 contains 15 residues. V lost 1 base, J lost 6 bases, and 13 bases lay in between. Germline lookup yields CDR1 SGHAT and CDR2 FQNNGV.

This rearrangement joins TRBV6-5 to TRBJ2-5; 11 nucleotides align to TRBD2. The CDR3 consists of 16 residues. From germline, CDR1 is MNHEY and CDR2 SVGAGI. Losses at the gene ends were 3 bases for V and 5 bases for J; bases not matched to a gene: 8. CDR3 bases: TGTGCCAGCAGTTATTTTAGCGGGGGGGCCCGGGAGACCCAGTACTTC. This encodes CASSYFSGGARETQYF.

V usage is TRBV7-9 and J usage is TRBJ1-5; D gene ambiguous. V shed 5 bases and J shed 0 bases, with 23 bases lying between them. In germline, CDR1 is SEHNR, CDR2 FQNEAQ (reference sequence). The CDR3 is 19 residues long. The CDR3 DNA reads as TGTGCCAGCAGCCCGTCCGAAGCCGCATACCCGTATAGCAATCAGCCCCAGCATTTT. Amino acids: CASSPSEAAYPYSNQPQHF.

The CDR3: CASRLGTGGDYGYTF. CDR3 in DNA: TGTGCCAGCAGGCTAGGGACAGGGGGAGACTATGGCTACACCTTC. This rearrangement joins TRBV6-5 to TRBJ1-2; 11 bases fit TRBD1. The germline V gene has CDR1 MNHEY and CDR2 SVGAGI. The junction had 6 bases not matched to a gene; V was cut back by 6 bases and J by 3 bases. The CDR3 is made up of 15 amino acids.

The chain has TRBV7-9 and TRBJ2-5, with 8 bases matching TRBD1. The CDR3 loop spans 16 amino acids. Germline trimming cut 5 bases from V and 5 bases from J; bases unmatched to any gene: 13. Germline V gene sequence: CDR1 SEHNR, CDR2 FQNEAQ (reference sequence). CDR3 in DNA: TGTGCCAGCAGCCCGACAGGGGTCTGGAATCGCGAGACCCAGTACTTC. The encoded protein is CASSPTGVWNRETQYF.

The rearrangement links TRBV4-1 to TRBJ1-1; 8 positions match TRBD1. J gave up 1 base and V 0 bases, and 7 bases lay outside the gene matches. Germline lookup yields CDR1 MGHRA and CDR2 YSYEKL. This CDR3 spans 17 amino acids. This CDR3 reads CASSQDMRQGWNTEAFF. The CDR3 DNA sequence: TGCGCCAGCAGCCAAGATATGAGACAGGGGTGGAACACTGAAGCTTTCTTT.

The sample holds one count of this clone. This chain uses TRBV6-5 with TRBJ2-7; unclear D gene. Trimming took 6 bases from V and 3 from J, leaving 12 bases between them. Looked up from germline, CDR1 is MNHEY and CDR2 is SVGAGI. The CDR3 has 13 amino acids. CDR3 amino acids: CASRRAIVYEQYF. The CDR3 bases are TGTGCCAGCAGGCGCGCCATAGTCTACGAGCAGTACTTC.

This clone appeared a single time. In nucleotides, the CDR3 is TGTGCCAGCAGCGGGGGCAAGGACTATGGCTACACCTTC. As protein: CASSGGKDYGYTF. V usage is TRBV6-1 and J usage is TRBJ1-2; perhaps TRBD1 as D (6 bases). The CDR3 consists of 13 residues. V lost 6 bases and J lost 3, with 11 bases in between. Per germline, CDR1 MNHNS and CDR2 SASEGT.

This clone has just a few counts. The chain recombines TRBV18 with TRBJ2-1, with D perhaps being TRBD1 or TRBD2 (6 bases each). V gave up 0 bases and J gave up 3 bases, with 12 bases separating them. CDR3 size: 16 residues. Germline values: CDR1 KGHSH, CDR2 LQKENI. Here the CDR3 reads CASSPPGGGGYNEQFF. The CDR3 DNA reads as TGTGCCAGCTCACCACCAGGAGGGGGAGGCTACAATGAGCAGTTCTTC.

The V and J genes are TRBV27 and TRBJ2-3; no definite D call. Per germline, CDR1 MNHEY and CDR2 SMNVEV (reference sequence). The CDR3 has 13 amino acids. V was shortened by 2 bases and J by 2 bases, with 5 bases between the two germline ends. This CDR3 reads CASSLKSTDTQYF. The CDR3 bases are TGTGCCAGCAGTTTAAAATCCACAGATACGCAGTATTTT.